Below, one T cell receptor beta chain is given with its context. The sample comes from a study of blood T cell repertoires in COVID-19. As for the study in general: COVID-19 samples from acute and convalescent phases originated in the United States, Italy and Spain.

Under the authors' procedure: From reference gene primer amplification, estimates of nucleated cell counts were derived. Clones were sequenced by immunoSEQ multiplex PCR, and TCRdb holds only the in-frame ones, with some missing. That table furnishes V, J and clone size, whereas the DNA furnished D and trimming. Of 260,000 or so clones listed, approximately 88% were seen once; the top ten hold around 0.67%. The V and J ends lost 2 bases and 2 bases, in that order; junction bases with no gene match: 3. CDR3 length equals 14 residues. Germline CDR1 PRHDT, CDR2 FYEKMQ (reference sequence). This clonotype was sampled from a human donor in a cohort sampled during active COVID-19. The gene calls are TRBV13 and TRBJ2-7; 7 bases agree with TRBD2. The source material was peripheral blood. The CDR3 region is CASSLQGGAYEQYF. The CDR3 nucleotides read TGTGCCAGCAGCTTACAGGGAGGGGCCTACGAGCAGTACTTC.